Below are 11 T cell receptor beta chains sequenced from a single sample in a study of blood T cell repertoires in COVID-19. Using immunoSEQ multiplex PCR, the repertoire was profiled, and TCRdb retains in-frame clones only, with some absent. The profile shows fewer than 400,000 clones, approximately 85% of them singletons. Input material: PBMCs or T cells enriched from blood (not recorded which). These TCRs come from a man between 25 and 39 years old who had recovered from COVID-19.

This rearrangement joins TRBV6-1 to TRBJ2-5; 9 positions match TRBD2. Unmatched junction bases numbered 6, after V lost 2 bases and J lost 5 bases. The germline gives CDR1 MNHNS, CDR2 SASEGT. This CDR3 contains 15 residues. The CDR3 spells CASSEWRGGHETQYF. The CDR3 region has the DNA TGTGCCAGCAGTGAATGGCGGGGGGGCCACGAGACCCAGTACTTC.

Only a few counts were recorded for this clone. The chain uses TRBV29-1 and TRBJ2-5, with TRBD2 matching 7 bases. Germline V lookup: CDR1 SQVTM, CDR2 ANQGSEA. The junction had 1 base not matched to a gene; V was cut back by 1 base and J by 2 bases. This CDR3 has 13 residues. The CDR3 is CSVEGGGQETQYF. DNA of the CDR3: TGCAGCGTTGAAGGGGGAGGGCAAGAGACCCAGTACTTC.

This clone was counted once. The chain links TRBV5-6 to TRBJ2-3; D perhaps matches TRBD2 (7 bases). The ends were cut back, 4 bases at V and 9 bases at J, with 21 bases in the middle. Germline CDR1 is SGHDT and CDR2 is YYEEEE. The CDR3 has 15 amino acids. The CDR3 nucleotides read TGTGCCAGCAGCCACCCCTTGGGGGGGGCCTGGACGCAGTATTTT. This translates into CASSHPLGGAWTQYF. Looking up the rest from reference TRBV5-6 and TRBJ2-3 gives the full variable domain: DAGVTQSPTHLIKTRGQQVTLRCSPKSGHDTVSWYQQALGQGPQFIFQYYEEEERQRGNFPDRFSGHQFPNYSSELNVNALLLGDSALYLCASSHPLGGAWTQYFGPGTRLTVL.

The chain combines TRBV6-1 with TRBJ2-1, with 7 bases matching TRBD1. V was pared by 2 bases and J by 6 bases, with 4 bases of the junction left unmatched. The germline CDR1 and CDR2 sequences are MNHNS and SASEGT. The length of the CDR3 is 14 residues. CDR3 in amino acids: CASSEQGEINEQFF. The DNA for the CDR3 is TGTGCCAGCAGTGAACAGGGGGAAATCAATGAGCAGTTCTTC.

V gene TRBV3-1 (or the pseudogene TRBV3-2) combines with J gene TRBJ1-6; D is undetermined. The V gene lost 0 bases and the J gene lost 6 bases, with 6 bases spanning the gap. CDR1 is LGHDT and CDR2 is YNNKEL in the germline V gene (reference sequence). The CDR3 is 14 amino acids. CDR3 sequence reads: CASSQDISNSPLHF. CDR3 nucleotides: TGTGCCAGCAGCCAAGATATCAGTAATTCACCCCTCCACTTT.

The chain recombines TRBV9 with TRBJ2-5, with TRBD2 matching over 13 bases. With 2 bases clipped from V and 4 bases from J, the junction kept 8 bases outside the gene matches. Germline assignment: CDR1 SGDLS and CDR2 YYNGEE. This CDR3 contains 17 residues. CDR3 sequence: CASSVGTSGAQGETQYF. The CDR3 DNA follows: TGTGCCAGCAGCGTGGGGACTAGCGGGGCCCAGGGAGAGACCCAGTACTTC.

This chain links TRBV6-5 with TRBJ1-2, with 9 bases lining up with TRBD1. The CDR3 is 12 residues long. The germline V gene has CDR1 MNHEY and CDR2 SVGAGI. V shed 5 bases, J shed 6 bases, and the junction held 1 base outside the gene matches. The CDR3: CASSTGGDGYTF. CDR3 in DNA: TGTGCCAGCAGTACAGGGGGCGATGGCTACACCTTC.

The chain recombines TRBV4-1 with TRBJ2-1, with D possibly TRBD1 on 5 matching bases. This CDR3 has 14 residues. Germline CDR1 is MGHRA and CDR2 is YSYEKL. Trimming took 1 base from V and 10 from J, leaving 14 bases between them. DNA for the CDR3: TGCGCCAGCAGCCAAGGACCGGACACCCAAGAGCAGTTCTTC. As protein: CASSQGPDTQEQFF.

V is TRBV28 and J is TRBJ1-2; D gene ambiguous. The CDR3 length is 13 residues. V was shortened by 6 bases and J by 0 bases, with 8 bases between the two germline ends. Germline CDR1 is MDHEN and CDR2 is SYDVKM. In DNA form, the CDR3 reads TGTGCCAGCAGCTCCGAGGCTAACTATGGCTACACCTTC. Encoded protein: CASSSEANYGYTF.

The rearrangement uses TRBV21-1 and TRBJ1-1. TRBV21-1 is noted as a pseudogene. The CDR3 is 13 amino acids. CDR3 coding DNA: TGTGCCAGCAGCACCCTGAGGAACACTGAAGCTTTCTTT. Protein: CASSTLRNTEAFF.

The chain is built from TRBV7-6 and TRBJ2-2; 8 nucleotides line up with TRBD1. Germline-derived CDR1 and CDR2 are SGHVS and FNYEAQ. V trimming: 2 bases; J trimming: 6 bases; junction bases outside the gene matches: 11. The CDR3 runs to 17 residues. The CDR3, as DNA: TGTGCCAGCAGCTTAAGTCTTCCGACAGGGGTGGCCGGGGAGCTGTTTTTT. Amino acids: CASSLSLPTGVAGELFF.